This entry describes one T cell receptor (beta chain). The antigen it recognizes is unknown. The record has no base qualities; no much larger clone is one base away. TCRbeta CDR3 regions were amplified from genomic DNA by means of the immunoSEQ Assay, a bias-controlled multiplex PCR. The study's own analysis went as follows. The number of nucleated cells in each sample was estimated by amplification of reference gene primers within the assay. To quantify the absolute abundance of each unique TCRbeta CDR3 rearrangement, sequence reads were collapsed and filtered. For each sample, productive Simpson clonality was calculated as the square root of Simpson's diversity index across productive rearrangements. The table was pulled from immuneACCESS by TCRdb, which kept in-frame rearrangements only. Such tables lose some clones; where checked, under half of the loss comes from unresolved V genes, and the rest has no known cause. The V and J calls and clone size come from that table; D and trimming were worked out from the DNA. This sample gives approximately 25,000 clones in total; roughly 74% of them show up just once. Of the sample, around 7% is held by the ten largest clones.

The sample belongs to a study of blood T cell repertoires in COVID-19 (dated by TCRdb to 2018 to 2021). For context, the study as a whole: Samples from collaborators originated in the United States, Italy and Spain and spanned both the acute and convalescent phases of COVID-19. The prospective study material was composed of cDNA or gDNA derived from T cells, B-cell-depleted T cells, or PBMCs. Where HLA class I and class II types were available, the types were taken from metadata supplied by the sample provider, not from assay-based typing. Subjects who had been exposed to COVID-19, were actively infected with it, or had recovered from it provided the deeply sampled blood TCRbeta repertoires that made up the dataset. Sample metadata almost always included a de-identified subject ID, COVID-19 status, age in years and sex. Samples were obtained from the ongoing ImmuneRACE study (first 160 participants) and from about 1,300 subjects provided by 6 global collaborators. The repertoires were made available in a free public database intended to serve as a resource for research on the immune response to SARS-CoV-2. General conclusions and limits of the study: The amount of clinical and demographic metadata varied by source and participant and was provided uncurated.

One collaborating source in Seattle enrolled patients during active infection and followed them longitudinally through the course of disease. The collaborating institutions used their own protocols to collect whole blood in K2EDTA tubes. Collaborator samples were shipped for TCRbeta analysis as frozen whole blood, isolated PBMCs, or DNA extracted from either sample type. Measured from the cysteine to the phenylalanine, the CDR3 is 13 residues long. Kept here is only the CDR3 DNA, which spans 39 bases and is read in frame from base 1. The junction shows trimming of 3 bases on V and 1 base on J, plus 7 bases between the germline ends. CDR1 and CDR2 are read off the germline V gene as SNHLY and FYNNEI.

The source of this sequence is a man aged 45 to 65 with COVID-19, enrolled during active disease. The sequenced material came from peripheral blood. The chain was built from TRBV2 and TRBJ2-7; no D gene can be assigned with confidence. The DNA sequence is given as TGTGCCAGCAGTGAGGTCGGGTCCTACGAGCAGTACTTC. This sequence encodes CASSEVGSYEQYF.